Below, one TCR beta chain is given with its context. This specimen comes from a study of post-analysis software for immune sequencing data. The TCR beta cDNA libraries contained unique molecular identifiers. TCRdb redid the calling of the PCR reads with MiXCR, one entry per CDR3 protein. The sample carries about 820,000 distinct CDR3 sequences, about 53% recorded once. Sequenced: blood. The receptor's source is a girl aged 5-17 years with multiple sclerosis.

DNA for the CDR3: TGTGCCAGCAGTCCCACGACTAGTGCGACTAATGAGCAGTTCTTC. Translating it yields CASSPTTSATNEQFF. The J gene is TRBJ2-1, the V gene TRBV28; a possible D gene is TRBD2 (6 bases). CDR1 is MDHEN and CDR2 is SYDVKM in the germline V gene. V gave up 5 bases and J gave up 7 bases, with 18 bases separating them. This CDR3 contains 15 residues.